This T cell receptor beta chain was obtained from a study of cytomegalovirus exposure and HLA in healthy donors. Some clones are missing from TCRdb's copy, which holds only in-frame ones; the method was immunoSEQ multiplex PCR. The sample consists of 100,000 to 150,000 clones, roughly nine tenths of them appearing once. This CDR3 has 13 amino acids. Germline V lookup: CDR1 SGHAT, CDR2 FQDESV (reference sequence). Trimming took off 3 bases at V and 0 bases at J, with 6 bases between the two ends. The chain joins TRBV11-1 to TRBJ2-7; D is undetermined. The material sequenced was PBMCs. This TCR derives from a woman aged 18 to 35 in good health and CMV-seronegative. CDR3 DNA sequence: TGTGCCAGCAGCTTTCGGGTCTCCTACGAGCAGTACTTC. This codes for CASSFRVSYEQYF.